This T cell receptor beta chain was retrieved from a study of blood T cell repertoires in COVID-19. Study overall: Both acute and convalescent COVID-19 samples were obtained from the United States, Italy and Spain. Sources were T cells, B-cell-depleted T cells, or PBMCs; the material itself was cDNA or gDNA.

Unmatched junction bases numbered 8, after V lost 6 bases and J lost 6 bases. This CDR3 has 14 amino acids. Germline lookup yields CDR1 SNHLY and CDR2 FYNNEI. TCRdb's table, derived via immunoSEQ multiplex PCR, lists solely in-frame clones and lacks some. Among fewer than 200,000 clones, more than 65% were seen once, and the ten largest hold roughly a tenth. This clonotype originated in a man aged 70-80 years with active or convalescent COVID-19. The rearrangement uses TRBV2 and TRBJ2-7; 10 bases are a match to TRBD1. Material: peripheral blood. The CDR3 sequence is CASSGDRGRSEQYF. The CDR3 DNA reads TGTGCCAGCAGCGGGGACAGGGGACGTAGCGAGCAGTACTTC.